The 5 T cell receptor beta chains below come from one sample, sequenced in a study of PD-L1 blockade in urothelial cancer. Profiled with immunoSEQ multiplex PCR; TCRdb holds only in-frame clones, not every one. The sample holds 86,000 or so clones, 85% to 90% seen once. Indicated time point: pretreatment peripheral blood. Sequenced material: PBMCs, taken around atezolizumab (anti-PD-L1) treatment. Receptors originate from a man aged 60-69 years with urothelial cancer.

This clone was counted a few times. The V call is TRBV6-6, the J call TRBJ2-7; no clear D gene. The CDR3 covers 12 residues. Looked up from germline, CDR1 is MNHNY and CDR2 is SVGAGI (reference sequence). The ends were cut back, 4 bases at V and 2 bases at J, with 6 bases in the middle. CDR3 loop: CASSSSAYEQYF. CDR3 bases: TGTGCCAGCAGTTCCTCCGCCTACGAGCAGTACTTC.

The genes are TRBV5-1 and TRBJ2-5; D is possibly TRBD2 (6 bases). V dropped 5 bases and J dropped 5 bases, with 10 bases sitting between them. Germline V lookup: CDR1 SGHRS, CDR2 YFSETQ. The CDR3 has 12 residues. The CDR3 region is CASRTEGETQYF. CDR3 bases: TGCGCCAGCAGAACGGAGGGTGAGACCCAGTACTTC.

The gene calls are TRBV19 and TRBJ2-2, with TRBD2 as a possible D gene (6 bases). Germline CDR1 and CDR2: LNHDA and SQIVND (reference sequence). The CDR3 has 14 amino acids. Trimming pared 5 bases from V and 3 bases from J, leaving 10 bases between. The CDR3 region is CASSGGMDTGELFF. In DNA form, the CDR3 reads TGTGCCAGTAGTGGGGGGATGGACACCGGGGAGCTGTTTTTT.

The chain couples TRBV11-2 to TRBJ1-1; D is undetermined. V dropped 4 bases and J dropped 4 bases, with 19 bases sitting between them. The CDR3 is 16 residues long. Germline V CDR1 and CDR2: SGHAT, FQNNGV. The CDR3 loop reads CASSSSWTGGATEAFF. The CDR3 DNA is TGTGCCAGCAGCTCCTCCTGGACTGGTGGTGCCACTGAAGCTTTCTTT.

V is TRBV7-3 and J is TRBJ2-3; the match to TRBD2 covers 8 bases. The CDR3 contains 11 residues. Germline values: CDR1 SGHTA, CDR2 FQGTGA. Germline trimming cut 5 bases from V and 10 bases from J; bases unmatched to any gene: 2. The CDR3 here is CASSPGGAQYF. The CDR3 DNA reads as TGTGCCAGCAGCCCGGGGGGGGCGCAGTATTTT.